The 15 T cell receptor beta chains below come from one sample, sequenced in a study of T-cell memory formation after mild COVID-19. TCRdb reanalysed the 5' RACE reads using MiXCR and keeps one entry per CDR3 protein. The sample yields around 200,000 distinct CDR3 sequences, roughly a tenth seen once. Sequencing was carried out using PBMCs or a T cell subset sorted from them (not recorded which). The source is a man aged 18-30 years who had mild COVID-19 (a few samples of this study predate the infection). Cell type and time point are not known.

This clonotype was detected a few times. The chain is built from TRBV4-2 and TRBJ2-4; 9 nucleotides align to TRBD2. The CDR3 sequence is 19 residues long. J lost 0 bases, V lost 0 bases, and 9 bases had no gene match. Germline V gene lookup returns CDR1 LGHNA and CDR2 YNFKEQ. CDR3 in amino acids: CASSQEPPSGVLAKNIQYF. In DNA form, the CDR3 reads TGTGCCAGCAGCCAAGAGCCTCCTAGCGGGGTTTTAGCCAAAAACATTCAGTACTTC.

This chain's CDR3 is CASSQGPVGYYNEQFF. The CDR3 coding sequence is TGTGCCAGCAGCCAAGGTCCCGTAGGCTACTACAATGAGCAGTTCTTC. The gene calls are TRBV3-1 and TRBJ2-1, with D unclear. The germline gives CDR1 LGHDT, CDR2 YNNKEL (reference sequence). The CDR3 is 16 amino acids. V was trimmed by 1 base and J by 3 bases, leaving 13 bases between them.

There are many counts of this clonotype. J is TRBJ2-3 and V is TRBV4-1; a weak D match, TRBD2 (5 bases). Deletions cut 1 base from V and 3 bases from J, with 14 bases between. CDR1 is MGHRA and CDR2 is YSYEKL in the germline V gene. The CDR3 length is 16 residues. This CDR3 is CASSQGELSLTDTQYF. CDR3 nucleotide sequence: TGCGCCAGCAGCCAAGGGGAGTTGTCCCTGACAGATACGCAGTATTTT.

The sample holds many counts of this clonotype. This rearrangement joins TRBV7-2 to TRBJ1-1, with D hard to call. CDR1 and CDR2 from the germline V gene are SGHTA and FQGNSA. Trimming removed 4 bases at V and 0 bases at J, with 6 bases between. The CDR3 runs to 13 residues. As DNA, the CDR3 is TGTGCCAGCAGCTCCCGAATGAACACTGAAGCTTTCTTT. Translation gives CASSSRMNTEAFF.

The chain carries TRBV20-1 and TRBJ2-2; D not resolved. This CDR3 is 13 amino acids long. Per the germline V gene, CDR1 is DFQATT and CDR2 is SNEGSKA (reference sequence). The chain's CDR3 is CSWKALNTGELFF. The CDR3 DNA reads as TGCAGCTGGAAAGCGTTGAACACCGGGGAGCTGTTTTTT.

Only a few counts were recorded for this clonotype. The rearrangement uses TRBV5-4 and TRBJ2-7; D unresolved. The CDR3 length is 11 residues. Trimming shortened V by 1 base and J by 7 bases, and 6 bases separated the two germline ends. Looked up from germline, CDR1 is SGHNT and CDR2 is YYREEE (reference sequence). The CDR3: CASSLRGEQYF. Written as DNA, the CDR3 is TGTGCCAGCAGCTTGCGAGGAGAGCAGTACTTC.

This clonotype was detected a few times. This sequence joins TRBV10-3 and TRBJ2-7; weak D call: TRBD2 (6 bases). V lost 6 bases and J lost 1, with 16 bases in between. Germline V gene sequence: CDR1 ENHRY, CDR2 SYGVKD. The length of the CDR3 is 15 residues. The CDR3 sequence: CAISPGTDLSYEQYF. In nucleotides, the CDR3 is TGTGCCATCAGCCCCGGGACTGACTTATCCTACGAGCAGTACTTC.

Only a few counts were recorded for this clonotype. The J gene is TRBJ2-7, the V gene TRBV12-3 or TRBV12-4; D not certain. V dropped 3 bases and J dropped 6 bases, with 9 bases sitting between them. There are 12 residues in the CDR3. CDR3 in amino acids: CASSLSNAEQYV. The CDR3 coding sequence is TGTGCCAGCAGTTTGAGCAACGCCGAGCAGTACGTC.

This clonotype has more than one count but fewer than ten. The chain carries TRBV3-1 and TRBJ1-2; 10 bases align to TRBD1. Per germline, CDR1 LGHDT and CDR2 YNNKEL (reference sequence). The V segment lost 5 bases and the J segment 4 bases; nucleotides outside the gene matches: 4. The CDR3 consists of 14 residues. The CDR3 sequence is CASSFRTGGYGYTF. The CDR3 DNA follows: TGTGCCAGCAGCTTCCGGACAGGGGGCTATGGCTACACCTTC.

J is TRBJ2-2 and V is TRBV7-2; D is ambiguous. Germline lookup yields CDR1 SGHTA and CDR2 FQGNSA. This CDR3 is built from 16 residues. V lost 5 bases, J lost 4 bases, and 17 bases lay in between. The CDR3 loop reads CASSPPKGLGTGELFF. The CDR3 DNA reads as TGTGCCAGCAGCCCCCCCAAGGGTTTGGGCACCGGGGAGCTGTTTTTT. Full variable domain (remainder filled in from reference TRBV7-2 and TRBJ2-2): GAGVSQSPSNKVTEKGKDVELRCDPISGHTALYWYRQSLGQGLEFLIYFQGNSAPDKSGLPSDRFSAERTGGSVSTLTIQRTQQEDSAVYLCASSPPKGLGTGELFFGEGSRLTVL.

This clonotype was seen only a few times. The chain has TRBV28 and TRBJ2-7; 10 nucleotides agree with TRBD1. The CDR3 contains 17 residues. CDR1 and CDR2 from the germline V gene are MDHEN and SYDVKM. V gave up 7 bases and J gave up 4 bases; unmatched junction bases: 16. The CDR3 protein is CASTSPMTGGGFYEQYV. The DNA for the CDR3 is TGTGCCAGCACGTCGCCGATGACAGGGGGCGGTTTTTACGAGCAGTACGTC.

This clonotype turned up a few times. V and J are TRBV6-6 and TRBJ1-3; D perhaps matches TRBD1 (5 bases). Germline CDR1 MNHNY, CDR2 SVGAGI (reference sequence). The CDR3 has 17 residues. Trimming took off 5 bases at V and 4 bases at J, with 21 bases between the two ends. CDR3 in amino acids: CASSLPGEGRSGNTIYF. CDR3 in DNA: TGTGCCAGCAGTCTCCCCGGAGAGGGGCGCTCCGGAAACACCATATATTTT.

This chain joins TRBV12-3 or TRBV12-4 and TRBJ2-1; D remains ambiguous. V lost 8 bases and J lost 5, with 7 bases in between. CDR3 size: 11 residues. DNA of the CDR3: TGTGCCAGCCCCCCCGACAATGAGCAGTTCTTC. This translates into CASPPDNEQFF.

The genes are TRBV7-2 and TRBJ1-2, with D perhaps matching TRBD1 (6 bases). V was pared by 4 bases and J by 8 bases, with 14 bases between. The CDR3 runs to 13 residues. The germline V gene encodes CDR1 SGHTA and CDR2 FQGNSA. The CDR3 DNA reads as TGTGCCAGCAGCTCAACAGGGAGAAGGGGCTACACCTTC. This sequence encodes CASSSTGRRGYTF.

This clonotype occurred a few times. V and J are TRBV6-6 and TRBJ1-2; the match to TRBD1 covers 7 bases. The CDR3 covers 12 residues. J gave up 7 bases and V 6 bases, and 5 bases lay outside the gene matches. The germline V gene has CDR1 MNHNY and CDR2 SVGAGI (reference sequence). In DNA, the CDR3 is TGTGCCAGCAGCTTCCGACAGGGTGGCTACACCTTC. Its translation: CASSFRQGGYTF.